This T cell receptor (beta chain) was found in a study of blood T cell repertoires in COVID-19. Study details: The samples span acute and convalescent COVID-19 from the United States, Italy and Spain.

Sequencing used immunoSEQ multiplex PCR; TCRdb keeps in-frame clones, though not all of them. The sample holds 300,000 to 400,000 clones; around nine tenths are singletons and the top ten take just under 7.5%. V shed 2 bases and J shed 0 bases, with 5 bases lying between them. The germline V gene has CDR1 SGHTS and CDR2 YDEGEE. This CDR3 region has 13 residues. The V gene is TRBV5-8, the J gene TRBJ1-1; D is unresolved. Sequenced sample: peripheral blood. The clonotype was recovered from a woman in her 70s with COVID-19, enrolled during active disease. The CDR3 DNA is TGTGCCAGCAGCTTTACAGTGAACACTGAAGCTTTCTTT. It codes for CASSFTVNTEAFF.